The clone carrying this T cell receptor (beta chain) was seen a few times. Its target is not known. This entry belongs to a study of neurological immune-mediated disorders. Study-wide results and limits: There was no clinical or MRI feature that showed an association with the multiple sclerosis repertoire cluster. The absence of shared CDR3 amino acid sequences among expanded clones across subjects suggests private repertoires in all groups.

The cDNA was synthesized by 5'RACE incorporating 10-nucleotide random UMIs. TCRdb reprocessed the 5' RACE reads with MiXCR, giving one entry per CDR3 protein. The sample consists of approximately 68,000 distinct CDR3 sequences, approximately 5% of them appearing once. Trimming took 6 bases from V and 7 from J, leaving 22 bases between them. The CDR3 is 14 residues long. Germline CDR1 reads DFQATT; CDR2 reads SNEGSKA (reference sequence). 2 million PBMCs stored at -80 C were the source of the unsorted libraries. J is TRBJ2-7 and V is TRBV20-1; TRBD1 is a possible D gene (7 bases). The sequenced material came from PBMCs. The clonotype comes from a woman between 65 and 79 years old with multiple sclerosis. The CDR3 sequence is CSATTPGGKGEQYF. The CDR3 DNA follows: TGCAGTGCCACAACTCCAGGGGGGAAAGGGGAGCAGTACTTC.